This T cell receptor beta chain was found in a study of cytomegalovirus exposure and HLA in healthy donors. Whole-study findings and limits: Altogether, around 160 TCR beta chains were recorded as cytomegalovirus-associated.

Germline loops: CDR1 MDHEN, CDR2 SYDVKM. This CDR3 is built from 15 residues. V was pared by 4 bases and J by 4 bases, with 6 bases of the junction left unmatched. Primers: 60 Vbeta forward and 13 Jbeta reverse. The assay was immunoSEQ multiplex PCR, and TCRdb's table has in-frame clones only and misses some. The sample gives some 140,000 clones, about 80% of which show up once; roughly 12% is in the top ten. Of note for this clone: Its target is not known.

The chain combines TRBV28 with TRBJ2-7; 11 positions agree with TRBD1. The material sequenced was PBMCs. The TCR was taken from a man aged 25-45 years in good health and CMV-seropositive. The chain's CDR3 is CASSSPDRGPYEQYF. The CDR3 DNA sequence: TGTGCCAGCAGTTCCCCGGACAGGGGGCCTTACGAGCAGTACTTC. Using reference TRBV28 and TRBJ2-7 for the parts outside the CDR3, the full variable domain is DVKVTQSSRYLVKRTGEKVFLECVQDMDHENMFWYRQDPGLGLRLIYFSYDVKMKEKGDIPEGYSVSREKKERFSLILESASTNQTSMYLCASSSPDRGPYEQYFGPGTRLTVT.